What follows are 11 T cell receptor beta chains derived from one specimen sequenced in a study of early T cells in non-severe SARS-CoV-2 infection. From the 5' RACE reads, TCRdb called clonotypes with MiXCR, one entry per CDR3 protein. Among tens of thousands of distinct CDR3 sequences listed, roughly 4.8% were seen once. Material: whole blood. The receptor source for this set is an adult who was a healthcare worker with PCR-confirmed SARS-CoV-2 infection or an uninfected control (not recorded which).

For this clonotype: Because it lacks the conserved phenylalanine or tryptophan at the end, this CDR3 is likely a read error. The J gene is TRBJ2-7, the V gene TRBV20-1; 7 bases fit TRBD1. This CDR3 spans 13 amino acids. The ends lost 6 bases at V and 1 base at J; junction bases unmatched: 6. Germline CDR1 is DFQATT and CDR2 is SNEGSKA (reference sequence). The CDR3 nucleotides read TGCAGTGCCCGACAGGGTCCGTCCTACGAGCAGTACTCC. Its protein product is CSARQGPSYEQYS.

This clonotype was counted many times. The chain employs TRBV7-6 and TRBJ2-2; possible D gene TRBD1, 6 bases. The CDR3 totals 14 residues. V was cut by 1 base and J by 7 bases, with 10 bases left in between. Germline CDR1 SGHVS, CDR2 FNYEAQ. DNA of the CDR3: TGTGCCAGCAGCTTAGTCCAGGGGTACGGGGAGCTGTTTTTT. Its protein is CASSLVQGYGELFF. Combining the CDR3 with reference TRBV7-6 and TRBJ2-2 gives the whole variable domain GAGVSQSPRYKVTKRGQDVALRCDPISGHVSLYWYRQALGQGPEFLTYFNYEAQQDKSGLPNDRFSAERPEGSISTLTIQRTEQRDSAMYRCASSLVQGYGELFFGEGSRLTVL.

This clonotype was detected a few times. This chain connects TRBV4-1 to TRBJ2-2; possibly TRBD1 or TRBD2 for D (5 bases each). Trimming stripped 3 bases from V and 6 bases from J, with 8 bases between. The CDR3 totals 13 residues. Germline V lookup: CDR1 MGHRA, CDR2 YSYEKL. CDR3: CASSHGGAGELFF. The CDR3 coding sequence is TGCGCCAGCAGCCATGGGGGAGCCGGGGAGCTGTTTTTT.

This clonotype was seen many times. This chain joins TRBV5-4 and TRBJ2-5; no definite D call. V was clipped by 1 base and J by 1 base, with 8 bases between them. CDR3 length: 14 amino acids. Germline V gene sequence: CDR1 SGHNT, CDR2 YYREEE (reference sequence). CDR3 amino acids: CASSLFLRQETQYF. The CDR3 region has the DNA TGTGCCAGCAGCTTGTTTCTCCGCCAAGAGACCCAGTACTTC.

Many counts were recorded for this clonotype. The chain employs TRBV12-3 or TRBV12-4 and TRBJ2-7; 8 bases map to TRBD1. CDR3 length equals 13 residues. With 3 bases clipped from V and 6 bases from J, the junction kept 4 bases outside the gene matches. The CDR3 DNA sequence: TGTGCCAGCAGTTTGGCCAGGGGGCCCGAGCAGTACTTC. It translates to CASSLARGPEQYF.

This clonotype has ten or more counts. The gene calls are TRBV19 and TRBJ1-1, with no clear D. Trimming shortened V by 3 bases and J by 5 bases, and 10 bases separated the two germline ends. Germline V CDR1 and CDR2: LNHDA, SQIVND (reference sequence). CDR3 length: 13 amino acids. CDR3: CASSIAGSTEAFF. The CDR3 nucleotides are TGTGCCAGTAGTATTGCGGGGTCTACTGAAGCTTTCTTT.

This clonotype was seen many times. The chain couples TRBV6-1 to TRBJ1-2; unclear D gene. Trimming removed 4 bases at V and 9 bases at J, with 0 bases between. The germline CDR1 and CDR2 sequences are MNHNS and SASEGT. This CDR3 region has 8 residues. The CDR3 coding sequence is TGTGCCAGCAGTGGCTACACCTTC. Translated, it gives CASSGYTF.

This clonotype showed up many times. The chain uses TRBV12-3 or TRBV12-4 and TRBJ2-7, with 12 bases matching TRBD1. This CDR3 is 15 amino acids long. V gave up 3 bases and J gave up 7 bases; unmatched junction bases: 7. The CDR3 DNA follows: TGTGCCAGCAGTTTCCCGGGACAGGGGGCGCGGGAGCAGTACTTC. It translates to CASSFPGQGAREQYF.

Many counts were recorded for this clonotype. CDR3 region: CASSVVGGRTTDTQYF. Written as DNA, the CDR3 is TGTGCCAGCAGCGTAGTCGGGGGGCGGACCACAGATACGCAGTATTTT. The rearrangement links TRBV9 to TRBJ2-3; the D gene is possibly TRBD2 (7 bases). The CDR3 consists of 16 residues. The V end was cut by 0 bases, the J end by 2 bases, with 13 bases between. Germline CDR1 and CDR2: SGDLS and YYNGEE.

This sequence joins TRBV28 and TRBJ2-7; no definite D call. Germline V lookup: CDR1 MDHEN, CDR2 SYDVKM. V lost 6 bases to trimming and J lost 2 bases, with 14 bases between them. The CDR3 sequence is 14 residues long. Here the CDR3 DNA reads TGTGCCAGCAGCCTCCTAAAGGCCCCCTACGAGCAGTACTTC. This sequence encodes CASSLLKAPYEQYF.

This clonotype was picked up many times. The chain has TRBV7-9 and TRBJ2-7; 10 bases fit TRBD2. This CDR3 spans 14 amino acids. Germline loops: CDR1 SEHNR, CDR2 FQNEAQ (reference sequence). With 6 bases clipped from V and 4 bases from J, the junction kept 6 bases outside the gene matches. In DNA form, the CDR3 reads TGTGCCAGCAGATCTAGCGGGAGACCGTACGAGCAGTACTTC. This translates into CASRSSGRPYEQYF.